This T cell receptor (beta chain) appears in the sequencing data of a study of shared clonotypes between healthy human individuals. To note about this clone: Its target is not known.

TCRdb keeps only in-frame clones here, not all; method: immunoSEQ multiplex PCR. The profile shows roughly 2 million clones, approximately 95% of them singletons. Study-level findings and limits: Limitation of the genetic and exposure-history diversity represented came from the few donors. Deeper or shallower sequencing was expected to change how clonotypes are shared among donors.

Germline V gene data show CDR1 as LNHDA and CDR2 as SQIVND (reference sequence). The CDR3 totals 15 residues. Trimming removed 4 bases at V and 6 bases at J, with 16 bases between. This sequence originates from a man in his late teens or twenties in good health. Sequenced input: naive CD4+ T cells sorted from blood. Subset reported: CD45RA+ positively selected. This chain joins TRBV19 and TRBJ1-5; D is unresolved. The CDR3, as DNA: TGTGCCAGTAGTACCCTAATGGGGATGGTTCAGCCCCAGCATTTT. Protein sequence: CASSTLMGMVQPQHF.